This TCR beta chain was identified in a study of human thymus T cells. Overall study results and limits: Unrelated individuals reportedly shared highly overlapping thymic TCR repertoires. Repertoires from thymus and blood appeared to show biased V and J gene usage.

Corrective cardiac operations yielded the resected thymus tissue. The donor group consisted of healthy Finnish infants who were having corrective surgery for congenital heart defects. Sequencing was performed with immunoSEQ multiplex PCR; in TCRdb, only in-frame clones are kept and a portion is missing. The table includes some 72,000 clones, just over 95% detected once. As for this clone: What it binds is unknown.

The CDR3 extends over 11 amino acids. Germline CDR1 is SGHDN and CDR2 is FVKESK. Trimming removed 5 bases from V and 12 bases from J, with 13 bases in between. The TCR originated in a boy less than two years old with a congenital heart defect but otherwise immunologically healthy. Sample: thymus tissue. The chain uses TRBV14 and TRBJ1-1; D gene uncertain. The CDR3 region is CASSSRGETFF. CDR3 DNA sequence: TGTGCCAGCAGCTCGCGTGGCGAAACTTTCTTT.